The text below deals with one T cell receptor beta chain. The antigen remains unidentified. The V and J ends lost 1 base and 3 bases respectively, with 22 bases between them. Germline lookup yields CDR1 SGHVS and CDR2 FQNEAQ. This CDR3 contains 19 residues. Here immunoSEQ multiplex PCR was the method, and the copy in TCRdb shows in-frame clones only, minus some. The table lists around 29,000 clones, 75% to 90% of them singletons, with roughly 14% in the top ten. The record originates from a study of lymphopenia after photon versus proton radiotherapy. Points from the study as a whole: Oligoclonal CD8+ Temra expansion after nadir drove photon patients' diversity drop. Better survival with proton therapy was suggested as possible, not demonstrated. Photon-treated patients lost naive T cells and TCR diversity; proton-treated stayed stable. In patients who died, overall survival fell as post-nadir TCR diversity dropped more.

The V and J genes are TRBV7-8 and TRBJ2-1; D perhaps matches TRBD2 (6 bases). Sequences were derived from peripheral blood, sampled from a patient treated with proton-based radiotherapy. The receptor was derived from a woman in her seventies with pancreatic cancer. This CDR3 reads CASSLGGDSAYKHYNEQFF. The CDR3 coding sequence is TGTGCCAGCAGCTTAGGGGGGGACTCCGCCTATAAACACTACAATGAGCAGTTCTTC.